The rows below give T cell receptor beta chains drawn from one sample of a study of blood T cells in healthy people across ages. Using its own MiXCR run on the 5' RACE reads, TCRdb lists one record per CDR3 protein. The top ten hold around 0.75% of the sample, which has roughly 1,000,000 distinct CDR3 sequences, about 25% seen once. These same records also appear under a second study, on T cells of mothers and their children.

Material for sequencing was blood. These TCRs come from a girl aged 2-10 years in good health. CDR3s include the opening cysteine and the closing phenylalanine or tryptophan. D genes are given only for firm matches. The size of a clone is reported for some rows only, either as once, few or many, or as a class for expanded clones.

V gene	clone size	J gene	D gene	CDR3 length	CDR3 DNA	CDR3 protein
TRBV7-2	-	TRBJ2-7	-	13	TGTGCCAGCAGCTTTGCGGAGCTGAGCGAGCAGTGCTTC	CASSFAELSEQCF
TRBV5-1	-	TRBJ1-5	TRBD1	15	TGCGCCAGCAGCTTGGAAGGGGGCATCAATCAGCCCCAGCATTTT	CASSLEGGINQPQHF
TRBV19	-	TRBJ1-2	-	11	TGTGCCAGTCAAACTGGCCATGGCTACACCTTC	CASQTGHGYTF
TRBV6-2/TRBV6-3	-	TRBJ1-1	TRBD1	17	TGTGCCAGCAGTTCTCTACGGACAGGGGGAAAGGACACTGAAGCTTTCTTT	CASSSLRTGGKDTEAFF
TRBV5-1	few	TRBJ2-7	-	20	TGCGCCAGCAGCCCATTCGTGCTGGGGGGAAATATCCACCCTAGATACGAGCAGTACTTC	CASSPFVLGGNIHPRYEQYF
TRBV7-2	-	TRBJ1-2	-	16	TGTGCCAGCAGACCGCTCGGGGGCTCAGTGATGGATGGCTACACCTTC	CASRPLGGSVMDGYTF
TRBV7-2	-	TRBJ2-7	TRBD1	14	TGTGCCAGCAGCCAAGGACAGGGCCCACTCGAGCAGTACTTC	CASSQGQGPLEQYF
TRBV29-1	-	TRBJ2-7	TRBD2	12	TGCAGCGCAGGGACTAGCGGCCACGAGCAGTACTTC	CSAGTSGHEQYF
TRBV21-1	few	TRBJ2-7	-	14	TGTGCCAGCAGCACCGGACAATCCACCTACGAGCAGTACTTC	CASSTGQSTYEQYF
TRBV10-3	-	TRBJ1-6	-	14	TGTGCCATCAGTGAGCGACCCAATAATTCACCCCTCCACTTT	CAISERPNNSPLHF
TRBV4-2	-	TRBJ2-7	-	14	TGTGCCAGCAGCCAAGAAATTGGGGTCGACGAGCAGTACTTC	CASSQEIGVDEQYF
TRBV6-6	few	TRBJ2-5	-	14	TGTGCCAGCCGACAGGCGGAACTCGAAGAGACCCAGTACTTC	CASRQAELEETQYF
TRBV4-1	-	TRBJ1-5	-	15	TGCGCCAGCAGCCAAGTCCGGGACAGCAATCAGCCCCAGCATTTT	CASSQVRDSNQPQHF
TRBV12-3/TRBV12-4	few	TRBJ2-1	-	12	TGTGCCAGCAGCCCCGAGGGGTATGAGCAGTTCTTC	CASSPEGYEQFF
TRBV4-1	-	TRBJ2-1	-	15	TGCGCCAGCAGCCAAGATTCCCTAGCCTACAATGAGCAGTTCTTC	CASSQDSLAYNEQFF
TRBV12-3/TRBV12-4	-	TRBJ1-4	TRBD1	15	TGTGCCAGCAGCCTAACAGGGACAGGGAGCGAAAAACTGTTTTTT	CASSLTGTGSEKLFF
TRBV27	-	TRBJ2-5	-	14	TGTGCCAGCAGTTCCCAACAGGTATCGGAGACCCAGTACTTC	CASSSQQVSETQYF
TRBV6-5	-	TRBJ1-1	-	13	TGTGCCAGCAGTTCGGACGGGCACACTGAAGCTTTCTTT	CASSSDGHTEAFF
TRBV27	-	TRBJ2-3	-	16	TGTGCCAGCAGTTCTGGACTACCTCTTCGCACAGATACGCAGTATTTT	CASSSGLPLRTDTQYF
TRBV3-1	few	TRBJ1-2	-	14	TGTGCCAGCAGCCAAGGGCCCTTAAACTATGGCTACACCTTC	CASSQGPLNYGYTF
TRBV5-1	-	TRBJ1-1	-	17	TGCGCCAGCAGCTGGACCGGGTCATCACCTACCCCCACGGCGTCTTTCTTT	CASSWTGSSPTPTASFF
TRBV29-1	-	TRBJ1-2	-	12	TGCAGCGTTACCCAGGGGACCTATGGCTACACCTTC	CSVTQGTYGYTF
TRBV20-1	-	TRBJ2-7	-	13	TGCAGTGCTAAAAACCCACAGGGTTACGAGCAGTACTTC	CSAKNPQGYEQYF
TRBV19	few	TRBJ2-1	-	14	TGTGCCAGTCGAAAAACAGGGTCCTACAATGGGCAGTTCTTC	CASRKTGSYNGQFF
TRBV29-1	-	TRBJ2-7	-	13	TGCAGCGTTGAAATAACTAGCACCTACGAGCAGTACTTC	CSVEITSTYEQYF
TRBV5-1	-	TRBJ2-2	-	13	TGCGCCAGCAGTGAGACAGCTACCGGGGAGCTGTTTTTT	CASSETATGELFF
TRBV12-3/TRBV12-4	-	TRBJ1-2	-	14	TGTGCCAGCAGTCCCCGGGGATCAGGCTATGGCTACACCTTC	CASSPRGSGYGYTF
TRBV11-1	few	TRBJ2-1	TRBD2	13	TGTGCCAGCAGGCCAGCGGGAGCGACTGAGCAGTTCTTC	CASRPAGATEQFF
TRBV4-1	-	TRBJ2-7	-	12	TGCGCCAGCAAGGGGGGCGGCGACGAGCAGTACTTC	CASKGGGDEQYF
TRBV6-5	few	TRBJ1-1	-	12	TGTGCCAGCAGTTACGAGTCGGGAGAAACTTTCTTT	CASSYESGETFF
TRBV10-3	-	TRBJ1-2	-	15	TGTGCCATCAGTAGGGGATCGAACGATAACTATGGCTACACCTTC	CAISRGSNDNYGYTF
TRBV6-5	few	TRBJ1-1	-	10	TGTGCCAGCGGTTCTTTCCCAGCTTTCTTT	CASGSFPAFF
TRBV4-1	few	TRBJ1-4	-	16	TGCGCCAGCAGCCAAGATATCAACCTATTAGCGGAAAAACTGTTTTTT	CASSQDINLLAEKLFF
TRBV6-2/TRBV6-3	few	TRBJ2-5	TRBD2	20	TGTGCCAGCAGTCTCCTTCCCCGGACTAGCGGGGGCCCTCGTGGAGAGACCCAGTACTTC	CASSLLPRTSGGPRGETQYF
TRBV6-4	-	TRBJ2-1	TRBD2	14	TGTGCCAGCAGTGCCGCGGGGGGCGAGAATGAGCAGTTCTTC	CASSAAGGENEQFF
TRBV20-1	-	TRBJ1-5	-	15	TGCAGTGCTATTCGGGGGGCGAAGGACAATCAGCCCCAGCATTTT	CSAIRGAKDNQPQHF
TRBV7-9	-	TRBJ1-4	-	15	TGTGCCAGCACCCTAAAGGGAGGAACTAATGAAAAACTGTTTTTT	CASTLKGGTNEKLFF
TRBV20-1	-	TRBJ2-7	-	15	TGCAGTGCTAGCCCATCCGGACTCAGGGGCGACGAGCAGTACTTC	CSASPSGLRGDEQYF
TRBV12-3/TRBV12-4	few	TRBJ1-5	TRBD1	14	TGTGCCAGCAGCCAGGGGGAAGGCAATCAGCCCCAGCATTTT	CASSQGEGNQPQHF
TRBV29-1	few	TRBJ2-1	-	15	TGCAGCGTTGGTAGTCCGAGGAGCTCCTACAATGAGCAGTTCTTC	CSVGSPRSSYNEQFF
TRBV2	few	TRBJ2-1	-	14	TGTGCCAGCAGTGAACTTCGGGAAGACAATGAGCAGTTCTTC	CASSELREDNEQFF
TRBV13	few	TRBJ2-5	-	14	TGTGCCAGCAGCCCCCGGCTAGGACAAGAGACCCAGTACTTC	CASSPRLGQETQYF
TRBV28	-	TRBJ1-3	-	17	TGTGCCACCTCTCCGTTCCCCAGGGGAATCTCTGGAAACACCATATATTTT	CATSPFPRGISGNTIYF